The present entry profiles one TCR beta chain with its context. The antigen is undetermined. This record comes from a study of T cells after yellow fever vaccination. Each CDR3 protein is one row after TCRdb ran MiXCR on the 5' RACE reads. The table includes 600,000 to 750,000 distinct CDR3 sequences, around an eighth detected once. V lost 5 bases and J 7 bases, leaving 9 bases between the germline ends. Germline lookup yields CDR1 MNHEY and CDR2 SMNVEV (reference sequence). There are 12 residues in the CDR3. Study-wide findings and caveats: Booster sampling recovered most clones from primary vaccination (96% CD4, roughly 90% CD8). A small share of clonotypes appeared in both CD4 and CD8 compartments.

The TCR comes from a man aged 30-40 years who received the YFV17D yellow fever vaccine. This material consisted of PBMCs, taken on the day of the yellow fever booster vaccination. V is TRBV27 and J is TRBJ2-4, with no clear D. The CDR3 bases are TGTGCCAGCAGTACTCCCGGTAACATTCAGTACTTC. It encodes CASSTPGNIQYF.